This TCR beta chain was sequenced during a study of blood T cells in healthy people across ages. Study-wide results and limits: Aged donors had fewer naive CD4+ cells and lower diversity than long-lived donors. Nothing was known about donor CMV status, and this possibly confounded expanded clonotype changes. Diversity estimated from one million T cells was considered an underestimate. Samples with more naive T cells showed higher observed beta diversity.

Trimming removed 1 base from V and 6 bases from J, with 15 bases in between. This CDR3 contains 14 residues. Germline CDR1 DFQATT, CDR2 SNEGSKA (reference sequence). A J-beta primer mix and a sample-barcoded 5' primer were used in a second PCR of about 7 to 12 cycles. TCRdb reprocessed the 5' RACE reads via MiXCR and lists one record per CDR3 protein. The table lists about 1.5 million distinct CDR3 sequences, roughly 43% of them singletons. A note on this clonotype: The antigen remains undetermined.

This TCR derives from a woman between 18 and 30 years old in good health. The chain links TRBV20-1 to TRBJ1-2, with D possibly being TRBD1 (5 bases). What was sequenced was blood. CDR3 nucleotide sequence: TGCAGTGCTAGAGGGGGCGATCGGTTGCATGGCTACACCTTC. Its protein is CSARGGDRLHGYTF.